This TCR beta chain stems from a study of shared clonotypes between healthy human individuals. Healthy adults negative for HIV, lacking recent acute infections or vaccinations, served as donors. Subsets obtained from CD4+ cells comprised CD45RA+ naive and CD45RA-negative memory cells. TCRdb keeps only in-frame clones here, not all; method: immunoSEQ multiplex PCR. The repertoire holds roughly 200,000 clones, with approximately 61% as singletons. Per the germline V gene, CDR1 is MGHDK and CDR2 is SYGVNS. The CDR3 sequence is 15 residues long. This clone has a single count. An end of the junction differs from the germline gene, which may be a read error. This specimen includes other DNA sequences encoding the same CDR3.

Material for sequencing was memory CD4+ T cells sorted from blood. The subset denotes: CD45RA-negative fraction. The sequence derives from a man aged 30 to 39 in good health. The chain combines TRBV25-1 with TRBJ2-6; 7 bases fit TRBD1. The CDR3 DNA reads TGTGCCAGCAGTAGACAGGGAGCTGGGGCCAACGTCCTAACTTTC. This translates into CASSRQGAGANVLTF.